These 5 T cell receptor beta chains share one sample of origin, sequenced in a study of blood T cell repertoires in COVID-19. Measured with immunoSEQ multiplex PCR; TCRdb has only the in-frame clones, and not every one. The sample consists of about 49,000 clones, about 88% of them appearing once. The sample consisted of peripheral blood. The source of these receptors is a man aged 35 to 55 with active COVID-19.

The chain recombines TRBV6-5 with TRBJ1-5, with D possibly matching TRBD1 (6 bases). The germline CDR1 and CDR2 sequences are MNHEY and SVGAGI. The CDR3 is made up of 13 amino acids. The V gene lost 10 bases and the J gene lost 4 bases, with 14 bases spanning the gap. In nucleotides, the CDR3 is TGTGCCACCGGGAGGGGGGAAAATCAGCCCCAGCATTTT. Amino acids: CATGRGENQPQHF.

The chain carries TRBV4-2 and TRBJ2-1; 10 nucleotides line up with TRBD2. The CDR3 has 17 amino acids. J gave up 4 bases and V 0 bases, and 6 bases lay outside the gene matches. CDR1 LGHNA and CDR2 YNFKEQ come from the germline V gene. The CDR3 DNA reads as TGTGCCAGCAGCCAAGAAACTAGCGGGAACTTATACAATGAGCAGTTCTTC. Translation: CASSQETSGNLYNEQFF.

CDR3 protein: CAWSGGRRDTQYF. Here the CDR3 DNA reads TGTGCCTGGAGTGGAGGGAGACGGGATACGCAGTATTTT. This chain connects TRBV30 to TRBJ2-3, with D perhaps TRBD2 (5 bases). The V end was cut by 1 base, the J end by 6 bases, with 11 bases between. CDR3 length: 13 amino acids. The germline gives CDR1 GTSNPN, CDR2 SVGIG (reference sequence).

CDR3 region: CATSDLRTGYGEQFF. In nucleotides, the CDR3 is TGTGCCACCAGTGATTTGCGGACAGGGTATGGTGAGCAGTTCTTC. V is TRBV24-1 and J is TRBJ2-1; the match to TRBD1 covers 8 bases. V dropped 0 bases and J dropped 9; count of bases not matched to a gene: 6. Germline CDR1 is KGHDR and CDR2 is SFDVKD. The CDR3 covers 15 residues.

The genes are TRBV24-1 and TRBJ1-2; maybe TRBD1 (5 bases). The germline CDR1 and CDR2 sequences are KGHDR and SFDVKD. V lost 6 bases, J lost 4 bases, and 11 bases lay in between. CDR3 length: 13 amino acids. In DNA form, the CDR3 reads TGTGCCACCAGTCCACGCGACAGCTATGGCTACACCTTC. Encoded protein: CATSPRDSYGYTF.